This T cell receptor (beta chain) was identified during a study of patients and donors after allogeneic stem cell transplantation. A single record per CDR3 protein comes from TCRdb applying MiXCR to the RT-PCR reads. This table holds 150,000 to 200,000 distinct CDR3 sequences, 30% found once. The germline V gene encodes CDR1 SGHAT and CDR2 FQNNGV. The J segment lost 0 bases and the V segment lost 4 bases, leaving 5 bases of the junction unmatched. The length of the CDR3 is 15 residues. This clonotype was counted many times. The rearrangement joins TRBV11-2 to TRBJ1-1; 7 bases are a match to TRBD1. The source is a human donor who was either an allogeneic HSCT recipient or a stem cell or donor lymphocyte infusion donor (not recorded which). It is not recorded whose cells these are; they may come from a transplant donor. The specimen sequenced was blood, either unsorted or a sorted T cell fraction (not recorded which). The CDR3, as DNA: TGTGCCAGCAGCTGGGGACAGTTTATGAACACTGAAGCTTTCTTT. It specifies CASSWGQFMNTEAFF.